This TCR beta chain was recorded in a study of T cell changes during pregnancy in multiple sclerosis. A note on this clone: Compared with germline, one end of the junction differs, possibly owing to a read error.

Clones were read by immunoSEQ multiplex PCR, and TCRdb kept only the in-frame ones, dropping some. The sample consists of 60,000 to 65,000 clones, roughly 88% of them appearing once. Germline values: CDR1 SSHAT, CDR2 FNYEAQ (reference sequence). CDR3 length: 16 residues. This receptor was taken from a female donor in good health, enrolled as a control in a pregnancy study. This chain connects TRBV7-7 to TRBJ2-5; TRBD2 is a possible D gene (5 bases). Source: peripheral blood, taken in the second trimester of pregnancy. The CDR3 is CASSLVGGSPPETQYF. Here the CDR3 DNA reads TGTGCTAGCAGCTTAGTAGGCGGGTCCCCCCCCGAGACCCAGTACTTC.